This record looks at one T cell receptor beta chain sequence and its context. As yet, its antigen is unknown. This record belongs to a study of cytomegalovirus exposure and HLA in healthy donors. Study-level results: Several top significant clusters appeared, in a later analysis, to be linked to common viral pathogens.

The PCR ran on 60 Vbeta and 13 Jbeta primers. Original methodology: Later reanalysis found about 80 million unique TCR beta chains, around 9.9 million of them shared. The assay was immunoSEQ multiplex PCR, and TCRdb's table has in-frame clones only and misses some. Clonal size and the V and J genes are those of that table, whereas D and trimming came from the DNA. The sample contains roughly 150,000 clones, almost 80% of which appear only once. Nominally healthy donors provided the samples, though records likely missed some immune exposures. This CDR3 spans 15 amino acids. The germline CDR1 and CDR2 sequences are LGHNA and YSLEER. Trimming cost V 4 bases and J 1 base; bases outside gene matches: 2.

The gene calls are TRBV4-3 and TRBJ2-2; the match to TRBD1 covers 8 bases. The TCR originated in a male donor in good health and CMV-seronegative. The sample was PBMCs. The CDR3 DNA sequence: TGCGCCAGCAGCCCAGGGACAGGGAACACCGGGGAGCTGTTTTTT. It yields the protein CASSPGTGNTGELFF.